This T cell receptor beta chain was profiled in a study of T-cell reconstitution after alpha-beta-depleted transplantation in children. Study results and caveats: Counts and diversity of T cells one year after transplant came mostly from newly produced T cells. For some patients, TCRbeta diversity was high at day 60 because of recipient T cells and thymic progenitors that survived. Several hundred expanded graft clones reportedly gave rise to the alpha-beta T cells present about two months after transplant.

The authors prepared the TCRbeta library with unique molecular identifiers. TCRdb used MiXCR to reprocess the PCR reads, holding one entry per CDR3 protein. Of 450,000 to 550,000 distinct CDR3 sequences detected, roughly 11% appear once; the ten largest clones hold 11% to 15%. Deletions cut 7 bases from V and 2 bases from J, with 13 bases between. Per germline, CDR1 ENHRY and CDR2 SYGVKD. CDR3 size: 14 residues. About this clonotype: Its target is unknown.

Sample: PBMCs, mostly from graft donor cells, taken 180 days after TCRalphabeta/CD19-depleted stem cell transplant. This receptor was identified in a female patient aged 2-9 years who had a stem cell transplant for aplastic anemia, so the T cells may come from the graft donor. The gene calls are TRBV10-3 and TRBJ2-3; tentatively, D is TRBD1 (6 bases). CDR3 nucleotide sequence: TGTGCCATCAACGAACAGGGATTCACAGATACGCAGTATTTT. Protein: CAINEQGFTDTQYF.